Each of the 11 T cell receptor beta chains below was sequenced from the same sample in a study of blood T cell repertoires in COVID-19. TCRdb keeps only in-frame clones here, not all; method: immunoSEQ multiplex PCR. The sample records around 250,000 clones, about 86% being singletons. The sequencing sample was made of peripheral blood. The receptors here all came from a man between 60 and 70 years old with acute or convalescent COVID-19.

This chain uses TRBV28 with TRBJ1-5; possible D gene TRBD1, 6 bases. The CDR3 has 12 residues. Trimming shortened V by 10 bases and J by 7 bases, and 14 bases separated the two germline ends. Germline V gene lookup returns CDR1 MDHEN and CDR2 SYDVKM. The CDR3 region is CATVTGYQPQHF. The DNA for the CDR3 is TGTGCCACCGTAACAGGGTACCAGCCCCAGCATTTT.

The chain combines TRBV9 with TRBJ2-1, with 10 bases that match TRBD1. CDR1 and CDR2 (germline): SGDLS, YYNGEE. The CDR3 is 16 amino acids. The trim removed 2 bases at V and 6 bases at J, leaving 8 bases unmatched. The CDR3 region has the DNA TGTGCCAGCAGCGTTTGGATAGGGACAGGGGTCAATGAGCAGTTCTTC. Translating it yields CASSVWIGTGVNEQFF.

The chain uses TRBV27 and TRBJ2-1, with 10 bases matching TRBD2. CDR1 and CDR2 from the germline V gene are MNHEY and SMNVEV (reference sequence). The CDR3 length is 15 residues. Unmatched junction bases numbered 7, after V lost 2 bases and J lost 9 bases. The CDR3 nucleotides are TGTGCCAGCAGTTTACTAGCGGGAGATTATAGTGAGCAGTTCTTC. Translated: CASSLLAGDYSEQFF.

The chain joins TRBV6-5 to TRBJ2-3, with 8 bases aligning to TRBD1. The V and J ends lost 6 bases and 4 bases, in that order; junction bases with no gene match: 9. Germline V gene lookup returns CDR1 MNHEY and CDR2 SVGAGI. The CDR3 is made up of 15 amino acids. CDR3: CASSHDRGGADTQYF. CDR3 coding DNA: TGTGCCAGCAGCCACGACAGGGGAGGTGCAGATACGCAGTATTTT.

The chain combines TRBV6-5 with TRBJ2-1; 9 bases match TRBD1. CDR1 and CDR2 from the germline V gene are MNHEY and SVGAGI. V lost 6 bases, J lost 5 bases, and 8 bases stayed unmatched. This CDR3 comprises 15 residues. CDR3 residues: CASSPGQGPHNEQFF. CDR3 coding DNA: TGTGCCAGCAGCCCGGGACAGGGCCCCCACAATGAGCAGTTCTTC.

This clone is a singleton in its sample. The rearrangement joins TRBV24-1 to TRBJ2-3; TRBD1 matches 8 bases. After removal of 6 bases from V and 1 base from J, the junction contained 5 bases not matched to a gene. The CDR3 loop spans 15 amino acids. CDR1 and CDR2 from the germline V gene are KGHDR and SFDVKD. The CDR3 here is CATSTPGQGTDTQYF. DNA of the CDR3: TGTGCCACCAGTACCCCGGGACAGGGCACAGATACGCAGTATTTT.

V usage is TRBV24-1 and J usage is TRBJ2-1, with TRBD2 matching 16 bases. Per germline, CDR1 KGHDR and CDR2 SFDVKD. This CDR3 spans 19 amino acids. Losses at the gene ends were 5 bases for V and 4 bases for J; bases not matched to a gene: 10. CDR3 amino acids: CATSGAGTSGRALYNEQFF. CDR3 DNA: TGTGCCACCAGTGGCGCCGGGACTAGCGGGAGGGCCTTGTACAATGAGCAGTTCTTC.

The chain is built from TRBV10-3 and TRBJ2-3; D unresolved. Germline V gene data show CDR1 as ENHRY and CDR2 as SYGVKD. V dropped 7 bases and J dropped 3 bases, with 11 bases sitting between them. The CDR3 covers 13 residues. CDR3 sequence reads: CAITQEVTDTQYF. The CDR3 bases are TGTGCCATCACCCAGGAAGTGACAGATACGCAGTATTTT.

V usage is TRBV10-1 and J usage is TRBJ1-5, with D possibly being TRBD1 (6 bases). Germline CDR1 reads WNHNN; CDR2 reads SYGVQD (reference sequence). The length of the CDR3 is 12 residues. V was pared by 10 bases and J by 4 bases, with 11 bases between. In nucleotides, the CDR3 is TGCGCCACCCCAGACAGGAATCAGCCCCAGCATTTT. It specifies CATPDRNQPQHF.

This clone was detected only once. This rearrangement joins TRBV7-3 to TRBJ1-1, with 7 bases identical to TRBD1. CDR3 length: 14 amino acids. J was trimmed by 0 bases and V by 5 bases; bases with no gene match: 3. The germline V gene has CDR1 SGHTA and CDR2 FQGTGA. DNA for the CDR3: TGTGCCAGCAGCAAAGACAGGGTGAACACTGAAGCTTTCTTT. Translating gives CASSKDRVNTEAFF.

This clone was recorded once. The chain carries TRBV14 and TRBJ2-3; TRBD2 agrees at 12 bases. From germline, CDR1 is SGHDN and CDR2 FVKESK. The CDR3 runs to 16 residues. The V segment lost 4 bases and the J segment 5 bases; nucleotides outside the gene matches: 7. Here the CDR3 DNA reads TGTGCCAGCAGCCCCGGGACTAGCGGGCGGGGAGATACGCAGTATTTT. Its protein is CASSPGTSGRGDTQYF. The full variable domain, completed using reference TRBV14 and TRBJ2-3, is EAGVTQFPSHSVIEKGQTVTLRCDPISGHDNLYWYRRVMGKEIKFLLHFVKESKQDESGMPNNRFLAERTGGTYSTLKVQPAELEDSGVYFCASSPGTSGRGDTQYFGPGTRLTVL.